The T cell receptor (beta chain) under discussion was sequenced for a study of long-term antiretroviral therapy in people with HIV (dated 2022 in TCRdb). At the level of the whole study: Collection of the earliest samples took place about a decade ahead of the 2015 WHO recommendation for immediate ART, at a time when ART was typically delayed until CD4 counts fell. Test extractions of a monoclonal T-cell line alongside 30 to 35 polyclonal samples showed no cross-contamination during QIAcube processing. This retrospective serial study examined whether starting ART and sustained HIV suppression were associated with changes in the composition and diversity of the TRB repertoire in peripheral blood. A total of around 190 cryopreserved PBMC samples came from a few dozen adults with confirmed HIV infection and were collected serially over a mean of roughly 6 years (range 1-12). About 35% of the 30 participants with HIV were female. What the authors observed across the whole study: The samples span the years 2004 to 2017, and the ART regimens used at that time may not be as effective as current regimens. Because PBMC availability was limited, only the TCR beta chain was sequenced, with no alpha chain pairing. Compared with controls, HIV repertoires had narrower CDR3 length ranges, and the network structure pointed to an antigen-experienced repertoire that shifted only slightly toward naive after ART. The repertoire was dominated across all time points by expanded TRB clones identified before ART initiation, although this dominance was seen to fluctuate and to decrease in many PLHIV after ART. Inferences about post-ART repertoire changes are limited because no data were available on ART adherence, viral resistance or therapy changes. Because cell numbers in pre-ART samples were limited, unsorted PBMC were profiled instead of sorted CD4+ and CD8+ T cells. Starting ART was linked to a significant rise in TRB diversity, yet even after long-term ART the diversity remained significantly lower than in transplant donor controls.

Sequencing of the TRB variable region was done with the immunoSEQ hsTCRB v3.0 assay at survey level resolution. The targeted TRB sequencing depth was roughly 35,000-50,000 T-cell genomes per sample. TRB libraries were pooled and sequenced on an Illumina MiSeq using a v3 150-cycle kit. From the authors' description of their analysis: Repertoire analysis ran in R within a reproducible Nextflow workflow covering QC, data transformation and analysis. LymphoSeq2, an R package for exploring AIRR-Seq data, was used to implement custom analyses. A handful of samples that yielded fewer than 5000 total TRB sequences were excluded, so that 150 to 200 HIV repertoires were analyzed. Among the roughly 190 retained HIV repertoires, about 59 were collected before ART initiation and 120 to 140 were collected after ART initiation. Repertoires were downsampled to 5000 TRB nucleotide sequences, and summary statistics were averaged over 100 downsampling iterations. The analysis kept only TRB sequences whose CDR3 regions were at least seven amino acids long. Diversity was assessed using a clonality score derived from Shannon entropy and using the Gini coefficient. In repertoire networks, the top 5000 CDR3 amino acid sequences were linked whenever an edit distance of one separated two sequences. Antigen specificity groups and MHC restriction were predicted for TRB CDR3 amino acid sequences with GLIPH2. CDR3 amino acid sequences were matched against VDJdb and McPAS-TCR to flag known CMV, EBV, HIV or tissue antigen associations. Pre-ART, post-ART and control groups were compared with Wilcoxon signed-rank tests and Holm-Bonferroni correction. TCRdb carries this immuneACCESS record with in-frame sequences only. Its versions omit some clonotypes, under half of them owing to an unresolved V gene in the studies checked, with the rest unexplained. The V and J calls and clone size were taken over from that table, and D and trimming were inferred from the DNA. This sample has about 35,000 clones in its table, and more than 60% of those were observed once. Under 8.5% of the sample lies in the top ten.

Inclusion was restricted to participants for whom at least one PBMC sample before ART initiation and at least two post-ART samples were available. All participants with HIV were treated in the United States of America. Before DNA extraction, cryopreserved samples containing about 0.9-11 million PBMC were thawed and washed. At the time of the earliest PBMC sample, participants with HIV were aged between roughly 20 and 60 years. Per participant, PBMC samples came from 1-4 timepoints prior to ART initiation and 2-8 timepoints following ART initiation, for a median of 7 samples. Serial HIV viral load, CD4+ T-cell count, ART history and demographic data were obtained for every participant. Using a Qiagen kit on a QIAcube, genomic DNA was extracted from unsorted PBMC, with samples processed in batches of 12. Concerning this clone: No cognate antigen has been identified for it. Base quality data are lacking; no much larger clone is found one base away.

The germline V gene specifies MGHRA as CDR1 and YSYEKL as CDR2. Reading from cysteine to phenylalanine, the CDR3 counts 17 amino acids. CDR3 DNA only is kept here, 51 bases in frame from base 1. Germline trimming amounts to 1 base on V and 8 bases on J, with 13 as the count of junction bases outside the gene matches. This material consisted of unsorted PBMCs, taken 2 years after starting antiretroviral therapy. The chain was built from TRBV4-1 and TRBJ2-1; 8 central bases correspond to TRBD2. The source is a woman in her 50s with HIV. The sequenced DNA is TGCGCCAGCAGCCAAGTTGCCGGGGGGGAAGAATACGATGAGCAGTTCTTC. This translates into CASSQVAGGEEYDEQFF.